Listed here are 13 T cell receptor beta chains from one sample, sequenced in a study of T cell changes during pregnancy in multiple sclerosis (dated by TCRdb to the late 2010s). Libraries came from the immunoSEQ multiplex PCR assay. Held by TCRdb, this immuneACCESS table contains in-frame sequences only and omits some clones. Under half of the omission traces to an unresolved V gene where checked; the cause of the rest is unknown. The sample table holds approximately 33,000 clones, of which 85% to 90% were seen once. 0.74% of the sample belongs to the ten largest clones. Sequencing was performed on CD4+ T cells from peripheral blood mononuclear cells, taken in the first trimester of pregnancy. All receptors come from a female donor in good health, enrolled as a control in a pregnancy study.

The chain joins TRBV2 to TRBJ2-1, with D perhaps matching TRBD2 (5 bases). Germline loops: CDR1 SNHLY, CDR2 FYNNEI. Trimming stripped 5 bases from V and 0 bases from J, with 11 bases between. This CDR3 contains 15 residues. The CDR3 loop reads CASSRSVSSYNEQFF. As DNA, the CDR3 is TGTGCCAGCAGTCGTAGCGTTAGCTCCTACAATGAGCAGTTCTTC. Complete variable domain (other parts from reference TRBV2 and TRBJ2-1): EPEVTQTPSHQVTQMGQEVILRCVPISNHLYFYWYRQILGQKVEFLVSFYNNEISEKSEIFDDQFSVERPDGSNFTLKIRSTKLEDSAMYFCASSRSVSSYNEQFFGPGTRLTVL.

In its sample, this clone was seen once. The chain uses TRBV5-1 and TRBJ2-3, with D possibly being TRBD1 (6 bases). V was pared by 0 bases and J by 4 bases, with 12 bases between. In germline, CDR1 is SGHRS, CDR2 YFSETQ. The CDR3 is 15 residues long. CDR3 region: CASSLGGLGADTQYF. The CDR3 nucleotides read TGCGCCAGCAGCTTGGGGGGGCTAGGGGCAGATACGCAGTATTTT.

This rearrangement joins TRBV16 to TRBJ1-1; D is possibly TRBD1 (5 bases). This CDR3 is built from 13 residues. CDR1 and CDR2 (germline): KGHSY, FQNENV. The V and J ends lost 4 bases and 1 base respectively, with 7 bases between them. The CDR3 nucleotides read TGTGCCAGCAGCCGTGACAGGAACACTGAAGCTTTCTTT. This encodes CASSRDRNTEAFF.

The chain carries TRBV19 and TRBJ1-3, with 9 bases lining up with TRBD1. The trim removed 4 bases at V and 1 base at J, leaving 8 bases unmatched. CDR1 is LNHDA and CDR2 is SQIVND in the germline V gene (reference sequence). This CDR3 has 17 residues. DNA of the CDR3: TGTGCCAGTAGTAGACCGGGACAGGGATGGTCTGGAAACACCATATATTTT. Translated: CASSRPGQGWSGNTIYF.

The rearrangement uses TRBV19 and TRBJ2-5, with 11 bases that match TRBD1. V lost 8 bases to trimming and J lost 4 bases; unmatched junction nucleotides: 6. Germline loops: CDR1 LNHDA, CDR2 SQIVND (reference sequence). The CDR3 totals 14 residues. DNA for the CDR3: TGTGCCAGTCGGACAGGGGGCGAGGGAGAGACCCAGTACTTC. Translation gives CASRTGGEGETQYF.

The V and J genes are TRBV9 and TRBJ1-6; D uncertain. There are 14 residues in the CDR3. Germline values: CDR1 SGDLS, CDR2 YYNGEE. CDR3 bases: TGTGCGTCCGCCGAGGGCCCCTATAATTCACCCCTCCACTTT. The encoded protein is CASAEGPYNSPLHF.

This clone was seen just once. V usage is TRBV19 and J usage is TRBJ2-2, with D maybe TRBD1 (6 bases). V lost 6 bases, J lost 1 base, and 18 bases lay in between. Per the germline V gene, CDR1 is LNHDA and CDR2 is SQIVND (reference sequence). The CDR3 sequence is 17 residues long. The CDR3 here is CASSYGFGQMNTGELFF. The DNA for the CDR3 is TGTGCCAGTAGCTATGGGTTTGGACAGATGAACACCGGGGAGCTGTTTTTT.

J is TRBJ1-4 and V is TRBV5-6; tentative D call: TRBD1 (5 bases). The CDR3 is made up of 13 amino acids. The germline CDR1 and CDR2 sequences are SGHDT and YYEEEE. Trimming pared 3 bases from V and 8 bases from J, leaving 11 bases between. The CDR3 is CASSWGRNEKLFF. The CDR3 nucleotides are TGTGCCAGCAGCTGGGGGAGGAACGAAAAACTGTTTTTT. The whole variable domain, filled in from reference TRBV5-6 and TRBJ1-4, reads DAGVTQSPTHLIKTRGQQVTLRCSPKSGHDTVSWYQQALGQGPQFIFQYYEEEERQRGNFPDRFSGHQFPNYSSELNVNALLLGDSALYLCASSWGRNEKLFFGSGTQLSVL.

The rearrangement joins TRBV7-8 to TRBJ2-1, with TRBD2 identical over 11 bases. The CDR3 contains 14 residues. Trimming took 5 bases from V and 8 from J; bases not matched to a gene: 5. Germline assignment: CDR1 SGHVS and CDR2 FQNEAQ. Written as DNA, the CDR3 is TGTGCCAGCAGCGAGACTAGCGGGGTTCATGAGCAGTTCTTC. It is translated as CASSETSGVHEQFF.

V is TRBV7-3 and J is TRBJ1-1, with D unresolved. CDR1 SGHTA and CDR2 FQGTGA come from the germline V gene. The CDR3 totals 14 residues. Deletions cut 5 bases from V and 3 bases from J, with 13 bases between. The CDR3 region is CASSLTGKDTEAFF. The DNA of the CDR3 is TGTGCCAGCAGCCTCACCGGGAAAGACACTGAAGCTTTCTTT.

This rearrangement joins TRBV6-5 to TRBJ1-2; the D gene is possibly TRBD1 (5 bases). CDR1 and CDR2 (germline): MNHEY, SVGAGI. V was clipped by 5 bases and J by 0 bases, with 10 bases between them. This CDR3 region has 14 residues. The CDR3 coding sequence is TGTGCCAGCAGTCCTGGACAAACTAACTATGGCTACACCTTC. Protein sequence: CASSPGQTNYGYTF.

A remark on this clone: An end of the junction does not agree with germline; a read error may underlie this. This sequence joins TRBV12-5 and TRBJ2-1; TRBD1 aligns across 7 bases. The CDR3 consists of 16 residues. In germline, CDR1 is LGHNT, CDR2 FRNRAP. The CDR3 here is CATGTQGESSYNEQFF. The CDR3 DNA reads as TGTGCTACTGGTACCCAGGGGGAGAGCTCCTACAATGAGCAGTTCTTC.

This clone came up once. The chain combines TRBV29-1 with TRBJ2-3; a possible D gene is TRBD2 (5 bases). This CDR3 is built from 14 residues. V was clipped by 4 bases and J by 0 bases, with 11 bases between them. CDR1 SQVTM and CDR2 ANQGSEA come from the germline V gene. The CDR3 DNA reads TGCAGCGTTGTGGGAGATCCAAGCACAGATACGCAGTATTTT. It encodes CSVVGDPSTDTQYF.